Shown below are 29 T cell receptor beta chains from a single sample sequenced in a study of blood T cell repertoires in COVID-19. Clones were sequenced by immunoSEQ multiplex PCR, and TCRdb holds only the in-frame ones, with some missing. Here the sample spans 110,000 or so clones, over 65% being singletons. Sequencing was performed on peripheral blood. The receptors were gathered from an older woman with acute or convalescent COVID-19.

The rearrangement joins TRBV7-2 to TRBJ2-7, with a tentative D call TRBD1 (5 bases). Germline loops: CDR1 SGHTA, CDR2 FQGNSA. The CDR3 sequence is 13 residues long. Trimming removed 1 base at V and 3 bases at J, with 7 bases between. In DNA form, the CDR3 reads TGTGCCAGCAGCTTAGGCAGGGTCTACGAGCAGTACTTC. Its translation: CASSLGRVYEQYF.

The V gene is TRBV5-1, the J gene TRBJ1-1; a weak D match, TRBD1 (5 bases). Germline CDR1 SGHRS, CDR2 YFSETQ. The V end was cut by 2 bases, the J end by 1 base, with 9 bases between. This CDR3 region has 14 residues. The CDR3: CASSLTTENTEAFF. CDR3 DNA sequence: TGCGCCAGCAGCTTAACGACAGAGAACACTGAAGCTTTCTTT. Full variable domain (outside the CDR3, taken from reference TRBV5-1 and TRBJ1-1): KAGVTQTPRYLIKTRGQQVTLSCSPISGHRSVSWYQQTPGQGLQFLFEYFSETQRNKGNFPGRFSGRQFSNSRSEMNVSTLELGDSALYLCASSLTTENTEAFFGQGTRLTVV.

The chain recombines TRBV4-2 with TRBJ2-3; 10 bases align to TRBD2. There are 20 residues in the CDR3. The V and J ends lost 0 bases and 6 bases, in that order; junction bases with no gene match: 18. In germline, CDR1 is LGHNA, CDR2 YNFKEQ. CDR3 nucleotides: TGTGCCAGCAGCCAAGACCCCCCGTCAGCGGGAGGGAACGATATGGATACGCAGTATTTT. Protein: CASSQDPPSAGGNDMDTQYF.

The gene calls are TRBV19 and TRBJ1-4; D unclear. CDR1 is LNHDA, CDR2 SQIVND, per germline (reference sequence). With 10 bases removed from V and 5 bases from J, the gap between germline ends came to 14 bases. The CDR3 extends over 13 amino acids. CDR3 nucleotides: TGTGCCACCCGACCGAGCGAAAATGAAAAACTGTTTTTT. It yields the protein CATRPSENEKLFF. Complete variable domain (other parts from reference TRBV19 and TRBJ1-4): DGGITQSPKYLFRKEGQNVTLSCEQNLNHDAMYWYRQDPGQGLRLIYYSQIVNDFQKGDIAEGYSVSREKKESFPLTVTSAQKNPTAFYLCATRPSENEKLFFGSGTQLSVL.

The chain is built from TRBV11-2 and TRBJ2-5; 8 positions match TRBD1. Looked up from germline, CDR1 is SGHAT and CDR2 is FQNNGV. The CDR3 totals 14 residues. Trimming cost V 5 bases and J 5 bases; bases outside gene matches: 7. The CDR3 reads CASSPGQGLETQYF. CDR3 in DNA: TGTGCCAGCAGCCCAGGACAGGGACTGGAGACCCAGTACTTC. The full variable domain, in which reference TRBV11-2 and TRBJ2-5 provide the parts outside the CDR3, is EAGVAQSPRYKIIEKRQSVAFWCNPISGHATLYWYQQILGQGPKLLIQFQNNGVVDDSQLPKDRFSAERLKGVDSTLKIQPAKLEDSAVYLCASSPGQGLETQYFGPGTRLLVL.

This rearrangement joins TRBV3-1 (or the pseudogene TRBV3-2) to TRBJ1-4; a possible D gene is TRBD1 (6 bases). V was clipped by 0 bases and J by 3 bases, with 11 bases between them. Germline lookup yields CDR1 LGHDT and CDR2 YNNKEL (reference sequence). The length of the CDR3 is 16 residues. The CDR3 protein is CASSQEQGRSNEKLFF. CDR3 nucleotide sequence: TGTGCCAGCAGCCAAGAACAGGGTCGGTCTAATGAAAAACTGTTTTTT.

The chain has TRBV5-6 and TRBJ2-7; D may be TRBD1 (5 bases). The CDR3 runs 14 residues. V was shortened by 0 bases and J by 2 bases, with 9 bases between the two germline ends. CDR1 and CDR2 from the germline V gene are SGHDT and YYEEEE. CDR3 in DNA: TGTGCCAGCAGCTTGGTGGGGCAGGCCTACGAGCAGTACTTC. This translates into CASSLVGQAYEQYF.

This clone was detected once. This sequence joins TRBV5-6 and TRBJ2-7; 7 bases are shared with TRBD1. V dropped 2 bases and J dropped 5; count of bases not matched to a gene: 7. The V gene's germline CDR1 is SGHDT and CDR2 YYEEEE. This CDR3 contains 14 residues. Here the CDR3 DNA reads TGTGCCAGCAGCTTCGGGACAGCCGACAACGAGCAGTACTTC. Translating gives CASSFGTADNEQYF.

V usage is TRBV5-8 and J usage is TRBJ2-7, with D unclear. In germline, CDR1 is SGHTS, CDR2 YDEGEE. V was cut by 2 bases and J by 6 bases, with 9 bases left in between. The CDR3 has 12 amino acids. The CDR3 sequence: CASSFGELEQYF. The CDR3 nucleotides read TGTGCCAGCAGCTTTGGAGAGCTCGAGCAGTACTTC.

The CDR3 is CASSPGGYGYTF. CDR3 bases: TGTGCCAGCAGCCCCGGGGGCTATGGCTACACCTTC. The chain is built from TRBV3-1 (or the pseudogene TRBV3-2) and TRBJ1-2; possible D gene TRBD1, 5 bases. Germline V lookup: CDR1 LGHDT, CDR2 YNNKEL (reference sequence). The CDR3 consists of 12 residues. Trimming cost V 4 bases and J 4 bases, with 7 bases left between them.

This clone appeared a single time. This chain connects TRBV7-3 to TRBJ2-3, with D unresolved. Per germline, CDR1 SGHTA and CDR2 FQGTGA. Trimming took off 2 bases at V and 3 bases at J, with 6 bases between the two ends. This CDR3 region has 13 residues. CDR3 loop: CASSLSVTDTQYF. Here the CDR3 DNA reads TGTGCCAGCAGCTTATCGGTAACAGATACGCAGTATTTT.

The rearrangement joins TRBV3-1 (or the pseudogene TRBV3-2) to TRBJ2-4; 8 positions match TRBD2. With V trimmed by 7 bases and J by 4 bases, 3 bases remained unmatched. Germline V lookup: CDR1 LGHDT, CDR2 YNNKEL (reference sequence). The CDR3 loop spans 13 amino acids. Written as DNA, the CDR3 is TGTGCCAGCAACCCTAGCGGGAAAAACATTCAGTACTTC. This translates into CASNPSGKNIQYF.

In DNA, the CDR3 is TGTGCCAGCTGGGGGGGACTAGCGGGAAGCACAGATACGCAGTATTTT. Its translation is CASWGGLAGSTDTQYF. The chain has TRBV4-2 and TRBJ2-3, with 13 bases that match TRBD2. The CDR3 extends over 16 amino acids. Germline values: CDR1 LGHNA, CDR2 YNFKEQ. With V trimmed by 8 bases and J by 0 bases, 5 bases remained unmatched.

V gene TRBV5-4 combines with J gene TRBJ2-5; TRBD1 matches at 7 bases. The CDR3 is made up of 14 amino acids. Germline CDR1 and CDR2: SGHNT and YYREEE (reference sequence). Trimming took 4 bases from V and 5 from J; bases not matched to a gene: 8. CDR3 coding DNA: TGTGCCAGCAGCCTGAAGACAGGGCGGGAGACCCAGTACTTC. Translated, it gives CASSLKTGRETQYF.

The chain employs TRBV29-1 and TRBJ2-3; 11 nucleotides match TRBD2. Per germline, CDR1 SQVTM and CDR2 ANQGSEA. The junction had 11 bases not matched to a gene; V was cut back by 8 bases and J by 4 bases. This CDR3 has 15 amino acids. The CDR3 sequence: CSLKGLAGGSDTQYF. As DNA, the CDR3 is TGCAGCCTCAAGGGTCTAGCGGGAGGTTCAGATACGCAGTATTTT.

The V call is TRBV11-2, the J call TRBJ1-1; TRBD1 agrees at 7 bases. CDR3 length: 15 amino acids. Trimming at V came to 4 bases and at J to 4 bases, leaving 9 bases not matched to a gene. Germline CDR1 is SGHAT and CDR2 is FQNNGV. The CDR3 reads CASSSPTGRFTEAFF. CDR3 coding DNA: TGTGCCAGCAGCTCGCCGACAGGGAGATTCACTGAAGCTTTCTTT.

V is TRBV9 and J is TRBJ2-2, with D unresolved. Germline V gives CDR1 SGDLS, CDR2 YYNGEE. V dropped 0 bases and J dropped 1 base, with 13 bases sitting between them. The CDR3 has 17 residues. CDR3 bases: TGTGCCAGCAGCGTAGGCCCAGGTATAGGGAACACCGGGGAGCTGTTTTTT. Translation gives CASSVGPGIGNTGELFF.

The J gene is TRBJ1-2, the V gene TRBV28, with a possible D match to TRBD1 (5 bases). CDR3 size: 16 residues. Germline assignment: CDR1 MDHEN and CDR2 SYDVKM. Trimming pared 7 bases from V and 8 bases from J, leaving 26 bases between. The DNA of the CDR3 is TGTGCCAGCACTGTTTTGTCAAGGGGTACGGTGCGGGGCTACACCTTC. Translation gives CASTVLSRGTVRGYTF.

The rearrangement joins TRBV28 to TRBJ1-6; D gene uncertain. This CDR3 is built from 14 residues. CDR1 is MDHEN and CDR2 is SYDVKM in the germline V gene. V gave up 0 bases and J gave up 7 bases, with 7 bases separating them. CDR3 coding DNA: TGTGCCAGCAGTTTATGGGCAGGCAATTCACCCCTCCACTTT. Translation gives CASSLWAGNSPLHF.

This clone was counted once. Written as DNA, the CDR3 is TGTGCCACCAGTAGGGACAGGTATGGCTACACCTTC. This encodes CATSRDRYGYTF. The chain links TRBV24-1 to TRBJ1-2, with 8 bases lining up with TRBD1. Trimming at V came to 6 bases and at J to 5 bases, leaving 1 base not matched to a gene. Germline-derived CDR1 and CDR2 are KGHDR and SFDVKD. This CDR3 contains 12 residues.

The chain recombines TRBV28 with TRBJ2-5; perhaps TRBD2 as D (6 bases). This CDR3 is 13 amino acids long. Trimming removed 3 bases from V and 5 bases from J, with 10 bases in between. Germline loops: CDR1 MDHEN, CDR2 SYDVKM. The CDR3: CASSFGSGETQYF. Here the CDR3 DNA reads TGTGCCAGCAGTTTCGGGAGTGGGGAGACCCAGTACTTC.

The chain employs TRBV11-1 and TRBJ2-3; TRBD2 might be the D (5 bases). Trimming shortened V by 3 bases and J by 9 bases, and 10 bases separated the two germline ends. CDR3 size: 12 residues. CDR1 SGHAT and CDR2 FQDESV come from the germline V gene (reference sequence). CDR3 coding DNA: TGTGCCAGCAGCTTGAGGGATCAGACGCAGTATTTT. It codes for CASSLRDQTQYF.

The chain couples TRBV4-1 to TRBJ2-7, with 8 nucleotides matching TRBD2. This CDR3 contains 14 residues. Germline CDR1 reads MGHRA; CDR2 reads YSYEKL. The J segment lost 4 bases and the V segment lost 4 bases, leaving 6 bases of the junction unmatched. CDR3 in amino acids: CASSPQAGVYEQYF. DNA for the CDR3: TGCGCCAGCAGCCCCCAAGCGGGAGTGTACGAGCAGTACTTC.

J is TRBJ1-2 and V is TRBV9; maybe TRBD1 (5 bases). This CDR3 region has 15 residues. V was clipped by 3 bases and J by 4 bases, with 16 bases between them. CDR1 and CDR2 (germline): SGDLS, YYNGEE. The CDR3 loop is CASSGLGDRSYGYTF. The CDR3 region has the DNA TGTGCCAGCAGCGGCTTAGGCGACAGAAGCTATGGCTACACCTTC.

The chain uses TRBV3-1 (or the pseudogene TRBV3-2) and TRBJ2-7; 8 bases align to TRBD1. The CDR3 has 16 residues. Germline V gene lookup returns CDR1 LGHDT and CDR2 YNNKEL (reference sequence). V gave up 4 bases and J gave up 3 bases; unmatched junction bases: 11. CDR3 protein: CASSLSGQGPIYEQYF. The CDR3 DNA reads TGTGCCAGCAGCCTTTCAGGACAGGGCCCGATCTACGAGCAGTACTTC.

This clone was observed a handful of times. This rearrangement joins TRBV6-1 to TRBJ1-5, with 10 bases that match TRBD1. Trimming cost V 2 bases and J 7 bases; bases outside gene matches: 2. The V gene's germline CDR1 is MNHNS and CDR2 SASEGT. This CDR3 spans 14 amino acids. The CDR3 coding sequence is TGTGCCAGCAGTGAAAGGACAGGGGGACAGCCCCAGCATTTT. Translation gives CASSERTGGQPQHF.

This clone was found once. The CDR3 DNA is TGTGCCAGCTATCCCCCAGGGGCGAACACCGGGGAGCTGTTTTTT. Translating gives CASYPPGANTGELFF. This rearrangement joins TRBV7-8 to TRBJ2-2, with D tentatively TRBD1 (6 bases). CDR3 length equals 15 residues. V lost 8 bases to trimming and J lost 0 bases, with 13 bases between them. CDR1 and CDR2 from the germline V gene are SGHVS and FQNEAQ.

V gene TRBV6-5 combines with J gene TRBJ2-7; TRBD2 matches at 8 bases. Germline-derived CDR1 and CDR2 are MNHEY and SVGAGI. Unmatched junction bases numbered 4, after V lost 6 bases and J lost 0 bases. This CDR3 comprises 14 residues. The CDR3 DNA reads TGTGCCAGCAGACCCGGGACTAGCTCCTACGAGCAGTACTTC. It translates to CASRPGTSSYEQYF.

This chain uses TRBV27 with TRBJ1-1; D possibly corresponds to TRBD1 (6 bases). The CDR3 sequence is 16 residues long. CDR1 MNHEY and CDR2 SMNVEV come from the germline V gene (reference sequence). Between the trimmed V and J ends, which lost 4 bases and 0 bases, there was a span of 15 bases. The CDR3 loop is CASSSTGRSMNTEAFF. CDR3 DNA sequence: TGTGCCAGCAGTTCCACAGGGAGAAGCATGAACACTGAAGCTTTCTTT.